The rows below give T cell receptor beta chains drawn from one sample of a study of radiotherapy plus CTLA-4 blockade in lung cancer. TCRdb's copy holds only in-frame clones and misses some; the assay was immunoSEQ multiplex PCR. The table has some 67,000 clones, 65% to 85% seen once; the top ten hold about 17%. The sample was peripheral blood, taken from a patient treated with radiotherapy plus ipilimumab. These TCRs come from a human donor with non-small cell lung cancer whose response to radiotherapy plus ipilimumab could not be evaluated. Some clones in this sample may be carry-over from other donors' samples. Both conserved end residues are part of each CDR3. The order of the fields is CDR3 protein, CDR3 DNA, J gene, D gene, clone size, V gene. A D gene is named only where the DNA matches it firmly. A clone size is listed for some rows: how often the clone was seen (once, few, many), or a class if it is expanded.

CASSVGGQGGNYGYTF | TGTGCCAGCAGCGTAGGGGGGCAGGGAGGGAACTATGGCTACACCTTC | TRBJ1-2 | NA | NA | TRBV9
CSAPTNTEAFF | TGCAGTGCTCCCACTAACACTGAAGCTTTCTTT | TRBJ1-1 | NA | NA | TRBV20-1
CASSLSNSGLQETQYF | TGTGCCAGCAGCTTATCTAATAGCGGCCTCCAAGAGACCCAGTACTTC | TRBJ2-5 | NA | NA | TRBV7-9
CASSDAEAFF | TGTGCCAGCAGTGACGCTGAAGCTTTCTTT | TRBJ1-1 | NA | once | TRBV6-1
CASSLIGGLSNYGYTF | TGTGCCAGCAGTTTAATCGGGGGGCTTTCTAACTATGGCTACACCTTC | TRBJ1-2 | NA | NA | TRBV28
CASSFVQGATEAFF | TGCGCCAGCAGCTTTGTCCAGGGGGCCACTGAAGCTTTCTTT | TRBJ1-1 | TRBD1 | once | TRBV5-1
CASSQGTVGSSYNSPLHF | TGCGCCAGCAGCCAAGGGACTGTAGGGAGCTCCTATAATTCACCCCTCCACTTT | TRBJ1-6 | NA | few | TRBV4-3
CASSLEGRDHGELFF | TGCGCCAGCAGCTTGGAAGGCAGGGATCACGGGGAGCTGTTTTTT | TRBJ2-2 | NA | NA | TRBV5-1
CASSLSPRVANEKLFF | TGTGCCAGCAGCTTAAGTCCCAGGGTAGCTAATGAAAAACTGTTTTTT | TRBJ1-4 | NA | few | TRBV7-2
CASSSRQGAQNGYTF | TGTGCCAGCAGCTCGAGACAGGGGGCGCAGAATGGCTACACCTTC | TRBJ1-2 | TRBD1 | once | TRBV7-2
CASRRTGDSGNTIYF | TGTGCCAGCAGGAGGACAGGGGACTCTGGAAACACCATATATTTT | TRBJ1-3 | TRBD1 | once | TRBV6-5
CASSAGTVYEQYF | TGTGCCAGCAGTGCCGGGACAGTCTACGAGCAGTACTTC | TRBJ2-7 | TRBD1 | once | TRBV25-1
CASSLAGTSGQETQYF | TGTGCCAGCAGCTTAGCCGGGACTAGCGGCCAAGAGACCCAGTACTTC | TRBJ2-5 | TRBD2 | NA | TRBV7-2
CASSQTRGIGNTIYF | TGTGCCAGCAGTCAGACTAGGGGAATTGGAAACACCATATATTTT | TRBJ1-3 | NA | many | TRBV7-2
CASSQRDRSPLHF | TGTGCCAGCAGTCAACGGGACAGGTCACCCCTCCACTTT | TRBJ1-6 | TRBD1 | NA | TRBV27
CAIPFRDKAYNEQFF | TGTGCCATCCCGTTCCGGGACAAAGCCTACAATGAGCAGTTCTTC | TRBJ2-1 | NA | NA | TRBV2
CASSQSQVAGGPGTQYF | TGTGCCAGCAGCCAAAGTCAGGTAGCGGGGGGGCCGGGTACGCAGTATTTT | TRBJ2-3 | TRBD2 | NA | TRBV4-2
CASSFEQGSYGYTF | TGTGCCAGCAGCTTTGAGCAGGGAAGCTATGGCTACACCTTC | TRBJ1-2 | NA | NA | TRBV7-2
CASSSLAGGSNTGELFF | TGCGCCAGCAGCTCCCTAGCGGGGGGCTCAAACACCGGGGAGCTGTTTTTT | TRBJ2-2 | TRBD2 | NA | TRBV5-1
CASSLAGAGAGEQYF | TGTGCCAGCAGCTTAGCGGGGGCAGGGGCGGGCGAGCAGTACTTC | TRBJ2-7 | NA | NA | TRBV7-9
CASPPSTGRSYNSPLHF | TGTGCCAGCCCTCCTTCGACAGGCCGCTCCTATAATTCACCCCTCCACTTT | TRBJ1-6 | NA | few | TRBV9
CATSRDGYVQRERRETQYF | TGTGCCACCAGCAGAGATGGGTACGTTCAGCGGGAGAGACGGGAGACCCAGTACTTC | TRBJ2-5 | TRBD2 | NA | TRBV15